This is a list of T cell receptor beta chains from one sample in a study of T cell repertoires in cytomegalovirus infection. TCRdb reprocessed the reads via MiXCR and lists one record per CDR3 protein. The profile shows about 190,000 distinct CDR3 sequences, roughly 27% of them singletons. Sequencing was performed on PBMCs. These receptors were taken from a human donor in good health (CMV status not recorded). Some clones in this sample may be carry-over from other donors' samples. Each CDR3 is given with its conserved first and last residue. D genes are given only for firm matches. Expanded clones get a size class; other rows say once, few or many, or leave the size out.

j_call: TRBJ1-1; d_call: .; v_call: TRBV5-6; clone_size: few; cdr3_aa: CASSLPLTGEAFF; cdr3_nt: TGTGCCAGCAGCTTGCCCCTGACGGGGGAAGCTTTCTTT
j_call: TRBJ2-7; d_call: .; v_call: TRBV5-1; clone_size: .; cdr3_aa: CASSFRTDSYEQYF; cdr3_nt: TGCGCCAGCAGCTTTCGAACAGACTCCTACGAGCAGTACTTC
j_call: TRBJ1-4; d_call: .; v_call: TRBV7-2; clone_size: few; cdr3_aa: CASSRGRGSGANEKLFF; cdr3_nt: TGTGCCAGCAGCAGGGGTAGGGGGAGTGGAGCTAATGAAAAACTGTTTTTT
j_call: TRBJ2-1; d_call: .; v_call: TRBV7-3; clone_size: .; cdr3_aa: CASSGDLTSYNEQFF; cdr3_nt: TGTGCCAGCAGCGGAGACCTTACTTCCTACAATGAGCAGTTCTTC
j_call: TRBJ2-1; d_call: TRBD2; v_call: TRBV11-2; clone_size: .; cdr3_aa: CASSSLAGLYNEQFF; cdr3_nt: TGTGCCAGCAGTTCACTAGCGGGGCTCTACAATGAGCAGTTCTTC
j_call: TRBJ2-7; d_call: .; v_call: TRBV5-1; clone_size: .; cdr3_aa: CASREGHEQYF; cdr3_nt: TGCGCCAGCAGAGAGGGACACGAGCAGTACTTC
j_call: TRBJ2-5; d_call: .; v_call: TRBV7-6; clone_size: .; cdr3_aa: CASGLRMETQYF; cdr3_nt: TGTGCCAGCGGCTTACGGATGGAGACCCAGTACTTC
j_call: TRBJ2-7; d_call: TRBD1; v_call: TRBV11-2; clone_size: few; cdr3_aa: CASSGRTGEGVQYF; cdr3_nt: TGTGCCAGCAGCGGACGGACAGGGGAAGGAGTGCAGTACTTC
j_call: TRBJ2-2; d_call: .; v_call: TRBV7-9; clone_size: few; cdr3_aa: CASRPPRRKGAGELFF; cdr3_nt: TGTGCCAGCAGACCCCCGCGCAGGAAGGGGGCCGGGGAGCTGTTTTTT
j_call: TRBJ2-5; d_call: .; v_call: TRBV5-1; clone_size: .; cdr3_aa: CASSPDGGAGETQYF; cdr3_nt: TGCGCCAGCAGCCCCGACGGGGGCGCAGGGGAGACCCAGTACTTC
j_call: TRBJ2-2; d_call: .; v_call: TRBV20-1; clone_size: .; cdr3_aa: CSARDRLEAYTGELFF; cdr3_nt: TGCAGTGCTAGAGATCGGCTGGAGGCCTACACCGGGGAGCTGTTTTTT
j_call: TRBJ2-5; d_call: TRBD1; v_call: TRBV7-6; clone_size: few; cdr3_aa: CASSDRVQETQYF; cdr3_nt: TGTGCCAGCAGCGACAGGGTCCAAGAGACCCAGTACTTC
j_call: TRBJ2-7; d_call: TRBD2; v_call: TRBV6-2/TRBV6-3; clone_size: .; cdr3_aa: CASSYRLAGASSYEQYF; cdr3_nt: TGTGCCAGCAGTTACCGACTAGCGGGGGCCAGCTCCTACGAGCAGTACTTC
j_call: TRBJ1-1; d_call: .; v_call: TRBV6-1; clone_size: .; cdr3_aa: CASSEALRQLNTEAFF; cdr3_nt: TGTGCCAGCAGTGAAGCGCTTCGACAGTTGAACACTGAAGCTTTCTTT
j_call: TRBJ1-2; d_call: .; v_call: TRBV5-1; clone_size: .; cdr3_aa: CASSFRDGDGYTF; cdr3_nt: TGCGCCAGCAGCTTCAGGGACGGGGATGGCTACACCTTC
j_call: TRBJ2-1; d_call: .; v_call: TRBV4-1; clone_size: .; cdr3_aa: CASTPEGSIYNEQFF; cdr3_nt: TGCGCCAGCACCCCTGAAGGGTCCATTTACAATGAGCAGTTCTTC
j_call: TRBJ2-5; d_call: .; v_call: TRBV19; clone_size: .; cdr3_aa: CASSMQGGGQETQYF; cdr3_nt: TGTGCCAGTAGTATGCAGGGCGGTGGGCAAGAGACCCAGTACTTC
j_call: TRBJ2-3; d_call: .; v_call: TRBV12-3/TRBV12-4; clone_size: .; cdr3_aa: CASSSGGLPTDTQYF; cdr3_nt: TGTGCCAGCAGTTCCGGTGGGCTTCCCACAGATACGCAGTATTTT
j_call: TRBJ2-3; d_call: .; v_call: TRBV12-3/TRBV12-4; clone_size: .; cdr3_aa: CASSNPPGTAKSTDTQYF; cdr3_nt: TGTGCCAGCAGCAATCCCCCCGGGACCGCCAAAAGCACAGATACGCAGTATTTT
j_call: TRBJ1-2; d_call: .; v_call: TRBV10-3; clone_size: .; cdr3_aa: CAIRLDRSVYGYTF; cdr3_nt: TGTGCCATCAGGTTGGACAGAAGCGTTTATGGCTACACCTTC
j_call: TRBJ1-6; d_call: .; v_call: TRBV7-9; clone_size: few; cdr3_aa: CASSLKSTNSPLHF; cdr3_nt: TGTGCCAGCAGCTTAAAGAGTACGAATTCACCCCTCCACTTT
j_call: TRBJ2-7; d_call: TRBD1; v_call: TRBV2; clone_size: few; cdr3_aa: CASRDRDRGLYEQYF; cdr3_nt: TGTGCCAGCAGGGACCGGGACAGGGGACTTTACGAGCAGTACTTC
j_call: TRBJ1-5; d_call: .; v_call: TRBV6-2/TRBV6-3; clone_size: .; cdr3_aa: CASSHRQGLYQPQHF; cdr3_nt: TGTGCCAGCAGCCACAGGCAGGGGTTGTACCAGCCCCAGCATTTT
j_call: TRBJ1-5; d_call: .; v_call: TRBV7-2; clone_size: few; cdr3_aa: CASSLGGVDQPQHF; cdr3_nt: TGTGCCAGCAGCTTAGGGGGTGTTGATCAGCCCCAGCATTTT
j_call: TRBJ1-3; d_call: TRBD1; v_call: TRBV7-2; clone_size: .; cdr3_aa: CASSLDSGGPGNTIYF; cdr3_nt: TGTGCCAGCAGCTTAGATTCAGGGGGCCCTGGAAACACCATATATTTT
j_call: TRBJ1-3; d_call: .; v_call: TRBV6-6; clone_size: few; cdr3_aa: CASSYGPREISGNTIYF; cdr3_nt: TGTGCCAGCAGTTACGGACCAAGGGAGATCTCTGGAAACACCATATATTTT
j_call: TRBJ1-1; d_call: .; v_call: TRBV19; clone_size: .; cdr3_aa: CASSIQRVAFF; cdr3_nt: TGTGCCAGTAGTATTCAACGAGTGGCTTTCTTT
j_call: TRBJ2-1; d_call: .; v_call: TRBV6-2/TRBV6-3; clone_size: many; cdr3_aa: CASSYPGSEQFF; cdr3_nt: TGTGCCAGCAGTTATCCAGGATCTGAGCAGTTCTTC
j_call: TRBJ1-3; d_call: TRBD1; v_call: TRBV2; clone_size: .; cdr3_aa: CASSAGQVSGNTIYF; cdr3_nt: TGTGCCAGCAGTGCTGGACAGGTCTCCGGAAACACCATATATTTT
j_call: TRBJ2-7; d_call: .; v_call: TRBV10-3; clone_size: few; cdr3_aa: CAISESTDYGEQYF; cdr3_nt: TGTGCCATCAGTGAGTCAACGGACTACGGCGAGCAGTACTTC
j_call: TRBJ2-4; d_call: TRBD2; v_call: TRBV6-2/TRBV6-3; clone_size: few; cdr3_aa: CASSTGRGDIQYF; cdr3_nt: TGTGCCAGCAGTACGGGACGGGGGGACATTCAGTACTTC
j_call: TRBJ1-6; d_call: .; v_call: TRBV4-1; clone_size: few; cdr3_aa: CASSQGQVSSPLHF; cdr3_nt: TGCGCCAGCAGCCAAGGTCAGGTTTCTTCACCCCTCCACTTT
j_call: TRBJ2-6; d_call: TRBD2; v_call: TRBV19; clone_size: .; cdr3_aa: CASSLAGVQFSGANVLTF; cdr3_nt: TGTGCCAGTAGCCTAGCGGGGGTCCAGTTCTCTGGGGCCAACGTCCTGACTTTC
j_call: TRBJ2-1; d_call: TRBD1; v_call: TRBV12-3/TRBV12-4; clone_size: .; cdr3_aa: CASSFGQGADEQFF; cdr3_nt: TGTGCCAGCAGTTTCGGTCAGGGGGCCGATGAGCAGTTCTTC
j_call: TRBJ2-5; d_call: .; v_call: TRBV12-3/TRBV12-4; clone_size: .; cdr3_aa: CASSLGAGRGETQYF; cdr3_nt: TGTGCCAGCAGTTTGGGGGCAGGGAGAGGGGAGACCCAGTACTTC